Listed here are 18 T cell receptor beta chains from one sample, sequenced in a study of regulatory T cells in long-lasting Graves disease. Time point reported: persistent/refractory GD, antithyroid drugs over 5 years with positive TRAb. PBMC-derived RNA was used for the TCR library. Arm-PCR of CDR3 regions and iRepertoire HTBI primers were the basis on which TCR beta libraries were built. TCRdb reprocessed the multiplex PCR reads via MiXCR and lists one record per CDR3 protein. The sample holds 400,000 to 500,000 distinct CDR3 sequences, approximately 23% seen once. The sample consisted of peripheral blood mononuclear cells (PBMCs), taken when the disease was refractory, from a patient treated with antithyroid drugs. The receptors here all came from a female donor with Graves disease.

This clonotype was found many times. The chain couples TRBV6-1 to TRBJ1-2; D unresolved. Germline lookup yields CDR1 MNHNS and CDR2 SASEGT. V was cut by 6 bases and J by 2 bases, with 4 bases left in between. CDR3 length: 11 amino acids. CDR3 sequence reads: CASSPNYGYTF. For the CDR3, the DNA is TGTGCCAGCAGCCCCAACTATGGCTACACCTTC.

This clonotype appeared many times. The CDR3 region has the DNA TGCAGCGTTGAGATAGGGGAAGGAGCTTTCTTT. As protein: CSVEIGEGAFF. The chain recombines TRBV29-1 with TRBJ1-1; a possible D gene is TRBD1 (5 bases). Germline assignment: CDR1 SQVTM and CDR2 ANQGSEA. Trimming removed 3 bases at V and 10 bases at J, with 12 bases between. The CDR3 length is 11 residues.

V is TRBV10-3 and J is TRBJ1-1; D is possibly TRBD1 (5 bases). CDR1 and CDR2 from the germline V gene are ENHRY and SYGVKD. V lost 10 bases and J lost 1, with 16 bases in between. The CDR3 totals 14 residues. DNA of the CDR3: TGTGCCACTCACCCCGGGGACGGGAACACTGAAGCTTTCTTT. Amino acids: CATHPGDGNTEAFF.

In this sample, this clonotype turned up many times. CDR3 residues: CASSLRSRGSYEQYF. The CDR3 region has the DNA TGTGCCAGCAGCTTACGCTCTAGAGGATCCTACGAGCAGTACTTC. The V call is TRBV7-2, the J call TRBJ2-7; D unclear. V was shortened by 2 bases and J by 1 base, with 12 bases between the two germline ends. Germline V gives CDR1 SGHTA, CDR2 FQGNSA. The CDR3 runs 15 residues.

This clonotype was detected only a few times. Given the absence of the conserved phenylalanine or tryptophan at the CDR3 end, a read error is likely. The gene calls are TRBV7-2 and TRBJ1-1; tentatively, D is TRBD1 (5 bases). The CDR3 loop spans 13 amino acids. Germline CDR1 and CDR2: SGHTA and FQGNSA. The ends were cut back, 3 bases at V and 4 bases at J, with 9 bases in the middle. CDR3 amino acids: CASSFAGTTEAFL. The DNA of the CDR3 is TGTGCCAGCAGCTTCGCAGGGACCACTGAAGCTTTCCTT.

V is TRBV11-2 and J is TRBJ2-3; D not resolved. This CDR3 is built from 13 residues. Trimming took off 3 bases at V and 5 bases at J, with 9 bases between the two ends. From germline, CDR1 is SGHAT and CDR2 FQNNGV. The CDR3 sequence is CASSFAFRDTQYF. CDR3 DNA sequence: TGTGCCAGCAGCTTCGCCTTTCGAGATACGCAGTATTTT.

This clonotype was observed a few times. The chain is built from TRBV12-3 or TRBV12-4 and TRBJ1-2; D is possibly TRBD1 (6 bases). Trimming took off 6 bases at V and 1 base at J, with 21 bases between the two ends. The length of the CDR3 is 17 residues. CDR3 bases: TGTGCCAGCAGCCCCCAGGGGTCTACGTACGTTAACTATGGCTACACCTTC. It encodes CASSPQGSTYVNYGYTF.

This clonotype was detected only a few times. The chain has TRBV7-9 and TRBJ1-4; no reliable D call. In germline, CDR1 is SEHNR, CDR2 FQNEAQ (reference sequence). With 5 bases removed from V and 6 bases from J, the gap between germline ends came to 19 bases. CDR3 length equals 16 residues. The CDR3 nucleotides are TGTGCCAGCAGCACTCTCGACGGGGAATGGGATGAAAAACTGTTTTTT. This sequence encodes CASSTLDGEWDEKLFF.

This rearrangement joins TRBV19 to TRBJ1-5; D not certain. Germline-derived CDR1 and CDR2 are LNHDA and SQIVND (reference sequence). V was trimmed by 1 base and J by 6 bases, leaving 7 bases between them. The CDR3 has 13 residues. The CDR3 bases are TGTGCCAGTAGTATAGGAGGAGGTCAGCCCCAGCATTTT. It encodes CASSIGGGQPQHF.

The sample holds a few counts of this clonotype. The chain has TRBV3-1 and TRBJ1-1, with D hard to call. There are 14 residues in the CDR3. Germline CDR1 LGHDT, CDR2 YNNKEL (reference sequence). The V and J ends lost 0 bases and 8 bases respectively, with 13 bases between them. CDR3 nucleotide sequence: TGTGCCAGCAGCCAAGAAGCTGGGGATAGGGAAGCTTTCTTT. Translating gives CASSQEAGDREAFF.

The chain employs TRBV13 and TRBJ2-7, with a weak D call TRBD1 (6 bases). Germline V gene lookup returns CDR1 PRHDT and CDR2 FYEKMQ (reference sequence). The CDR3 covers 16 residues. Trimming took 2 bases from V and 6 from J, leaving 20 bases between them. In DNA form, the CDR3 reads TGTGCCAGCAGCTTACGATCAGGGGTTATGAAGGGCGAGCAGTACTTC. It is translated as CASSLRSGVMKGEQYF.

In this sample, this clonotype turned up a few times. The gene calls are TRBV6-5 and TRBJ2-6; unclear D gene. V was clipped by 0 bases and J by 5 bases, with 8 bases between them. This CDR3 has 15 residues. Germline V gives CDR1 MNHEY, CDR2 SVGAGI. The CDR3 is CASSYSYGRANVLTF. The CDR3 DNA follows: TGTGCCAGCAGTTACTCGTACGGTAGGGCCAACGTCCTGACTTTC.

This chain connects TRBV7-9 to TRBJ1-6, with 8 bases lining up with TRBD1. After removal of 2 bases from V and 4 bases from J, the junction contained 7 bases not matched to a gene. This CDR3 has 17 amino acids. Germline V gene sequence: CDR1 SEHNR, CDR2 FQNEAQ (reference sequence). The CDR3 is CASSLTGTGRYNSPLHF. The CDR3 DNA sequence: TGTGCCAGCAGCTTAACCGGGACAGGACGTTATAATTCACCCCTCCACTTT.

V and J are TRBV30 and TRBJ2-5, with D maybe TRBD2 (6 bases). The V gene's germline CDR1 is GTSNPN and CDR2 SVGIG (reference sequence). This CDR3 contains 15 residues. Between the trimmed V and J ends, which lost 1 base and 3 bases, there was a span of 15 bases. This CDR3 is CAWSGGAGLEETQYF. The CDR3 nucleotides are TGTGCCTGGAGTGGCGGGGCGGGACTGGAAGAGACCCAGTACTTC.

The chain carries TRBV15 and TRBJ1-1; the match to TRBD1 covers 7 bases. The V gene end was trimmed by 1 base and the J gene end by 0 bases; junction bases not matched to a gene: 8. In germline, CDR1 is LNHNV, CDR2 YYDKDF (reference sequence). CDR3 length equals 17 residues. CDR3 sequence reads: CATSRGTGQALNTEAFF. The DNA of the CDR3 is TGTGCCACCAGCAGAGGGACAGGTCAGGCCTTGAACACTGAAGCTTTCTTT.

The V call is TRBV6-1, the J call TRBJ1-5, with unresolved D. Germline lookup yields CDR1 MNHNS and CDR2 SASEGT. Between the trimmed V and J ends, which lost 10 bases and 0 bases, there was a span of 13 bases. The CDR3 has 14 amino acids. The CDR3: CATQPPCSNQPQHF. The DNA of the CDR3 is TGTGCCACCCAACCACCGTGTAGCAATCAGCCCCAGCATTTT.

This clonotype was found many times. The chain recombines TRBV6-2 or TRBV6-3 with TRBJ1-5; TRBD1 matches at 12 bases. Germline assignment: CDR1 MNHEY and CDR2 SVGEGT. V lost 4 bases, J lost 2 bases, and 15 bases stayed unmatched. This CDR3 is built from 20 residues. The CDR3 region has the DNA TGTGCCAGCAGTTTCAATCCCGGGACAGGGGGCATGGAGGGCAATCAGCCCCAGCATTTT. Its protein product is CASSFNPGTGGMEGNQPQHF.

There are many counts of this clonotype. DNA for the CDR3: TGTGCCAGCAGTTATCCGGGGGGCACTGAAGCTTTCTTT. This codes for CASSYPGGTEAFF. The chain employs TRBV6-5 and TRBJ1-1, with a weak D call TRBD1 (5 bases). Per germline, CDR1 MNHEY and CDR2 SVGAGI. Trimming shortened V by 3 bases and J by 4 bases, and 9 bases separated the two germline ends. The CDR3 is made up of 13 amino acids.